The rows below give T cell receptor beta chains drawn from one sample of a study of T cell changes during pregnancy in multiple sclerosis. Sequencing was performed with immunoSEQ multiplex PCR; in TCRdb, only in-frame clones are kept and a portion is missing. The profile covers roughly 76,000 clones, with just over 90% appearing a single time and around 0.45% taken by the ten largest. The sequences come from CD4+ T cells from peripheral blood mononuclear cells, collected in the second trimester of pregnancy. These receptors all stem from a female donor with multiple sclerosis, enrolled in a pregnancy study. Both conserved end residues are part of each CDR3. Fields, in order: clone size, J gene, D gene, V gene, CDR3 protein, CDR3 DNA. A D gene is named only where the DNA matches it firmly. Not every row has a clone size; where given, it reads once, few, many or a size class.

abundance: .; j_gene: TRBJ1-3; d_gene: TRBD1; v_gene: TRBV30; CDR3aa: CAWRQWTGDPPGNTIYF; CDR3nt: TGTGCCTGGAGGCAATGGACAGGGGACCCTCCTGGAAACACCATATATTTT
abundance: .; j_gene: TRBJ2-2; d_gene: TRBD1; v_gene: TRBV11-3; CDR3aa: CASRRSGRGRPGELFF; CDR3nt: TGTGCCAGCAGGAGGTCCGGCAGGGGGCGCCCCGGGGAGCTGTTTTTT
abundance: .; j_gene: TRBJ2-5; d_gene: .; v_gene: TRBV7-2; CDR3aa: CASSLAGVAQETQYF; CDR3nt: TGTGCCAGCAGCTTAGCTGGAGTGGCTCAAGAGACCCAGTACTTC
abundance: .; j_gene: TRBJ2-1; d_gene: TRBD1; v_gene: TRBV5-1; CDR3aa: CASSLRTGGSHNEQFF; CDR3nt: TGCGCCAGCAGCTTAAGGACAGGCGGCTCTCACAATGAGCAGTTCTTC
abundance: once; j_gene: TRBJ1-1; d_gene: TRBD1; v_gene: TRBV4-3; CDR3aa: CASSQFTGGTEAFF; CDR3nt: TGCGCCAGCAGCCAATTTACAGGGGGCACTGAAGCTTTCTTT
abundance: once; j_gene: TRBJ2-7; d_gene: .; v_gene: TRBV7-6; CDR3aa: CASSLASGVYEQYF; CDR3nt: TGTGCCAGCAGCTTAGCCAGCGGAGTATACGAGCAGTACTTC
abundance: .; j_gene: TRBJ2-7; d_gene: .; v_gene: TRBV12-2; CDR3aa: CASRLEAQPSYEQYF; CDR3nt: TGTGCAAGTCGCTTGGAGGCACAGCCCTCCTACGAGCAGTACTTC
abundance: .; j_gene: TRBJ2-7; d_gene: .; v_gene: TRBV5-1; CDR3aa: CASSLLGDYEQYF; CDR3nt: TGCGCCAGCAGCTTGCTGGGAGACTACGAGCAGTACTTC
abundance: once; j_gene: TRBJ2-7; d_gene: TRBD2; v_gene: TRBV7-2; CDR3aa: CASSRTSGSYEQYF; CDR3nt: TGTGCCAGCAGCCGGACTAGCGGGAGTTACGAGCAGTACTTC
abundance: .; j_gene: TRBJ1-2; d_gene: .; v_gene: TRBV4-1; CDR3aa: CASSQETHYGYTF; CDR3nt: TGCGCCAGCAGCCAAGAAACACACTATGGCTACACCTTC
abundance: once; j_gene: TRBJ2-2; d_gene: .; v_gene: TRBV4-3; CDR3aa: CASSQAWAGVGTGELFF; CDR3nt: TGCGCCAGCAGCCAAGCTTGGGCAGGGGTCGGAACCGGGGAGCTGTTTTTT
abundance: few; j_gene: TRBJ2-1; d_gene: .; v_gene: TRBV14; CDR3aa: CASSQQYNEQFF; CDR3nt: TGTGCCAGCAGCCAACAGTACAATGAGCAGTTCTTC